This TCR beta chain came from a study of blood T cell repertoires in COVID-19 (dated by TCRdb to the early 2020s). Study-level background: Samples from collaborators originated in the United States, Italy and Spain and spanned both the acute and convalescent phases of COVID-19. The dataset comprised deeply sampled blood TCRbeta repertoires from subjects exposed to, actively infected with, or recovered from COVID-19. HLA class I and class II types, where available, came from metadata supplied by the sample provider rather than from assay-based typing. A freely available public database, intended as a resource for researchers studying the immune response to SARS-CoV-2, is where the repertoires were released. The sample metadata nearly always contained a de-identified subject ID, COVID-19 status, age in years and sex. The prospective study material was composed of cDNA or gDNA derived from T cells, B-cell-depleted T cells, or PBMCs. The samples were drawn from the first 160 participants of the ongoing ImmuneRACE study and from 1,200 or so subjects provided by 6 global collaborators. What the work shows at the level of the full study, not this receptor alone: The quantity of clinical and demographic metadata differed by source and by participant and was supplied without curation.

One collaborating source in Seattle enrolled patients while the patients were actively infected and followed the patients over time throughout the course of disease. Whole blood was collected in K2EDTA tubes by collaborating institutions according to the institutions' own protocols. For TCRbeta analysis, collaborator samples were shipped as frozen whole blood, as isolated PBMCs, or as DNA extracted from either sample type. A remark on this clone: The clone's antigen remains unknown. No much larger clone is present one base from it, and per-base qualities are unavailable.

CDR1 and CDR2 are drawn from the germline V gene (reference sequence): MNHNY, SVGAGI. There are 14 amino acids in the CDR3, from cysteine to valine inclusive. This entry keeps only the CDR3 DNA: 42 bases, framed from base 1. Compared with germline, V lacks 6 bases and J lacks 1 base; bases without a gene match: 2. TCRbeta CDR3 regions were amplified from genomic DNA using the immunoSEQ Assay, a bias-controlled multiplex PCR. As for how the authors treated the data: Within the assay, amplification of reference gene primers was used to estimate how many nucleated cells each sample contained. To quantify the absolute abundance of each unique TCRbeta CDR3 rearrangement, sequence reads were collapsed and filtered. Productive Simpson clonality was computed per sample as the square root of Simpson's diversity index over productive rearrangements. The clones in this table, taken by TCRdb from immuneACCESS, are in-frame only. Not every clone is retained; where verified, under half of the shortfall comes from an unresolved V gene, and the cause of the rest is unknown. That table is the source of V, J and clone size, and D and trimming were worked out from the DNA. The table for this sample lists fewer than 60,000 clones; approximately 83% of them were counted only once. Clones ranked in the top ten supply about 9.9% of the sample.

The sequence was obtained from an elderly man with COVID-19, enrolled during active disease. Recombination linked TRBV6-6 to TRBJ2-7; TRBD2 agrees with 11 junctional bases. The sequencing input was peripheral blood. The nucleotide sequence reads TGTGCCAGCAGATCTAGCGGGGGGTCCTACGAGCAGTACGTC. Protein translation: CASRSSGGSYEQYV.